A selection of T cell receptor beta chains follows, all from one sample in a study of shared clonotypes between healthy human individuals. The table came from immunoSEQ multiplex PCR; TCRdb's copy has only in-frame clones and leaves some out. Of some 2,000,000 clones listed, about 94% are singletons. Material: naive CD4+ T cells sorted from blood. These receptors were collected from a man between 18 and 29 years old in good health. Each CDR3 is given with its conserved first and last residue. Fields, in order: D gene, J gene, V gene, clone size, CDR3 protein, CDR3 DNA. The D gene is left open where the match is weak. The size of a clone is reported for some rows only, either as once, few or many, or as a class for expanded clones.

d_gene: NA
j_gene: TRBJ2-1
v_gene: TRBV5-6
abundance: NA
CDR3aa: CASSGFGGSYNEQFF
CDR3nt: TGTGCCAGCAGCGGATTCGGCGGCTCCTACAATGAGCAGTTCTTC

d_gene: NA
j_gene: TRBJ2-2
v_gene: TRBV7-2
abundance: NA
CDR3aa: CASSLAPQGIGELFF
CDR3nt: TGTGCCAGCAGCTTAGCGCCACAGGGCATCGGGGAGCTGTTTTTT

d_gene: NA
j_gene: TRBJ2-6
v_gene: TRBV6-5
abundance: NA
CDR3aa: CASGRETSGANVLTF
CDR3nt: TGTGCCAGCGGCAGGGAAACCTCTGGGGCCAACGTCCTGACTTTC

d_gene: NA
j_gene: TRBJ1-5
v_gene: TRBV10-3
abundance: NA
CDR3aa: CAIRRTGSDQPQHF
CDR3nt: TGTGCCATCAGAAGAACAGGCAGTGATCAGCCCCAGCATTTT

d_gene: NA
j_gene: TRBJ2-7
v_gene: TRBV4-1
abundance: NA
CDR3aa: CASSHVTGNPYEQYF
CDR3nt: TGCGCCAGCAGCCATGTCACAGGGAACCCCTACGAGCAGTACTTC

d_gene: NA
j_gene: TRBJ2-3
v_gene: TRBV2
abundance: once
CDR3aa: CASSETGFFGTDTQYF
CDR3nt: TGTGCCAGCAGTGAAACGGGGTTTTTTGGCACAGATACGCAGTATTTT

d_gene: NA
j_gene: TRBJ2-6
v_gene: TRBV6-6
abundance: NA
CDR3aa: CASSGRDGGGANVLTF
CDR3nt: TGTGCCAGCAGTGGTCGTGACGGTGGAGGGGCCAACGTCCTGACTTTC

d_gene: NA
j_gene: TRBJ2-7
v_gene: TRBV18
abundance: NA
CDR3aa: CASSPDREQYF
CDR3nt: TGTGCCAGCTCCCCTGACAGGGAGCAGTACTTC

d_gene: NA
j_gene: TRBJ2-3
v_gene: TRBV28
abundance: NA
CDR3aa: CASSLGAGRFDTQYF
CDR3nt: TGTGCCAGCAGTTTAGGGGCAGGGCGCTTCGATACGCAGTATTTT

d_gene: NA
j_gene: TRBJ2-1
v_gene: TRBV18
abundance: NA
CDR3aa: CASSPQQGIGNEQFF
CDR3nt: TGTGCCAGCTCACCACAACAGGGAATAGGCAATGAGCAGTTCTTC

d_gene: NA
j_gene: TRBJ1-1
v_gene: TRBV12-5
abundance: NA
CDR3aa: CASGLGPGSEAFF
CDR3nt: TGTGCTAGTGGTTTGGGGCCGGGGTCTGAAGCTTTCTTT

d_gene: NA
j_gene: TRBJ1-2
v_gene: TRBV7-2
abundance: NA
CDR3aa: CASSLERQNGYTF
CDR3nt: TGTGCCAGCAGCTTAGAAAGACAGAATGGCTACACCTTC

d_gene: TRBD1
j_gene: TRBJ1-5
v_gene: TRBV27
abundance: NA
CDR3aa: CASSPLGTAWDQPQHF
CDR3nt: TGTGCCAGCAGTCCCCTCGGGACAGCTTGGGATCAGCCCCAGCATTTT

d_gene: TRBD2
j_gene: TRBJ2-7
v_gene: TRBV27
abundance: NA
CDR3aa: CASSYRQANLAGGPSYEQYF
CDR3nt: TGTGCCAGCAGTTACCGACAGGCAAATCTAGCGGGAGGGCCATCCTACGAGCAGTACTTC

d_gene: TRBD1
j_gene: TRBJ2-1
v_gene: TRBV5-1
abundance: NA
CDR3aa: CASTLTGGNEQFF
CDR3nt: TGCGCCAGCACCTTGACAGGGGGCAATGAGCAGTTCTTC

d_gene: TRBD1
j_gene: TRBJ2-2
v_gene: TRBV25-1
abundance: NA
CDR3aa: CASSERTGPTGELFF
CDR3nt: TGTGCCAGCAGTGAGAGGACAGGGCCCACCGGGGAGCTGTTTTTT

d_gene: NA
j_gene: TRBJ2-7
v_gene: TRBV18
abundance: once
CDR3aa: CASSDRQNYEQYF
CDR3nt: TGTGCCAGCTCCGACAGACAAAACTACGAGCAGTACTTC

d_gene: NA
j_gene: TRBJ1-5
v_gene: TRBV2
abundance: once
CDR3aa: CASSGSSYSNQPQHF
CDR3nt: TGTGCCAGCAGTGGGAGTTCTTATAGCAATCAGCCCCAGCATTTT

d_gene: TRBD2
j_gene: TRBJ2-7
v_gene: TRBV28
abundance: NA
CDR3aa: CASSFLEGGPTYEQYF
CDR3nt: TGTGCCAGCAGTTTTTTGGAGGGAGGGCCCACCTACGAGCAGTACTTC

d_gene: NA
j_gene: TRBJ2-1
v_gene: TRBV7-2
abundance: NA
CDR3aa: CASSFRSGLADNEQFF
CDR3nt: TGTGCCAGCAGCTTCCGATCTGGACTGGCCGACAATGAGCAGTTCTTC

d_gene: NA
j_gene: TRBJ2-5
v_gene: TRBV7-8
abundance: NA
CDR3aa: CASSPKSSQETQYF
CDR3nt: TGTGCCAGCAGCCCCAAGTCTTCTCAGGAGACCCAGTACTTC

d_gene: NA
j_gene: TRBJ1-4
v_gene: TRBV30
abundance: NA
CDR3aa: CAWSVTLVPQSNEKLFF
CDR3nt: TGTGCCTGGAGTGTAACCCTCGTCCCTCAAAGTAATGAAAAACTGTTTTTT

d_gene: TRBD1
j_gene: TRBJ1-2
v_gene: TRBV9
abundance: once
CDR3aa: CASSGGQGPNYGYTF
CDR3nt: TGTGCCAGCAGCGGAGGACAGGGACCTAACTATGGCTACACCTTC

d_gene: TRBD1
j_gene: TRBJ1-4
v_gene: TRBV28
abundance: NA
CDR3aa: CASREDREEKLFF
CDR3nt: TGTGCCAGCAGAGAGGACAGGGAGGAAAAACTGTTTTTT

d_gene: NA
j_gene: TRBJ1-1
v_gene: TRBV14
abundance: NA
CDR3aa: CASSREVGAEAFF
CDR3nt: TGTGCCAGCAGCCGAGAGGTCGGGGCTGAAGCTTTCTTT

d_gene: TRBD2
j_gene: TRBJ2-3
v_gene: TRBV6-4
abundance: NA
CDR3aa: CASRAGGTDTQYF
CDR3nt: TGTGCCAGCAGAGCGGGGGGCACAGATACGCAGTATTTT

d_gene: NA
j_gene: TRBJ1-2
v_gene: TRBV6-5
abundance: NA
CDR3aa: CASSYRGSGTNYGYTF
CDR3nt: TGTGCCAGCAGTTACCGAGGAAGCGGTACTAACTATGGCTACACCTTC

d_gene: NA
j_gene: TRBJ2-1
v_gene: TRBV28
abundance: NA
CDR3aa: CASSLTGRGYNEQFF
CDR3nt: TGTGCCAGCAGTTTGACAGGGAGGGGCTACAATGAGCAGTTCTTC

d_gene: NA
j_gene: TRBJ2-3
v_gene: TRBV11-2
abundance: NA
CDR3aa: CASSLGELGTQYF
CDR3nt: TGTGCCAGCAGCTTAGGGGAGTTAGGTACGCAGTATTTT

d_gene: NA
j_gene: TRBJ1-1
v_gene: TRBV5-1
abundance: once
CDR3aa: CASSFGWNTEAFF
CDR3nt: TGCGCCAGCAGCTTCGGCTGGAACACTGAAGCTTTCTTT

d_gene: NA
j_gene: TRBJ1-6
v_gene: TRBV2
abundance: NA
CDR3aa: CATTSAPNSPLHF
CDR3nt: TGTGCAACAACTTCGGCCCCTAATTCACCCCTCCACTTT

d_gene: NA
j_gene: TRBJ2-3
v_gene: TRBV4-2
abundance: NA
CDR3aa: CASSPRLHTDTQYF
CDR3nt: TGTGCCAGCAGCCCTCGACTTCACACAGATACGCAGTATTTT

d_gene: TRBD2
j_gene: TRBJ2-2
v_gene: TRBV30
abundance: NA
CDR3aa: CAWSGLAVTNTGELFF
CDR3nt: TGTGCCTGGAGCGGACTAGCGGTCACGAACACCGGGGAGCTGTTTTTT

d_gene: TRBD1
j_gene: TRBJ2-7
v_gene: TRBV9
abundance: NA
CDR3aa: CASSLGQGTSYEQYF
CDR3nt: TGTGCCAGCAGCTTGGGACAGGGGACTTCCTACGAGCAGTACTTC

d_gene: NA
j_gene: TRBJ1-3
v_gene: TRBV30
abundance: NA
CDR3aa: CAWSGSFKSGNTIYF
CDR3nt: TGTGCCTGGAGCGGCAGTTTCAAGTCTGGAAACACCATATATTTT

d_gene: NA
j_gene: TRBJ2-6
v_gene: TRBV12-5
abundance: once
CDR3aa: CASGPSGANVLTF
CDR3nt: TGTGCTAGTGGTCCCTCTGGGGCCAACGTCCTGACTTTC

d_gene: NA
j_gene: TRBJ1-6
v_gene: TRBV25-1
abundance: few
CDR3aa: CASSEGLGNSPLHF
CDR3nt: TGTGCCAGCAGTGAAGGGCTTGGGAATTCACCCCTCCACTTT

d_gene: NA
j_gene: TRBJ1-1
v_gene: TRBV7-2
abundance: NA
CDR3aa: CASSLEGFMNTEAFF
CDR3nt: TGTGCCAGCAGCTTAGAAGGATTTATGAACACTGAAGCTTTCTTT

d_gene: TRBD2
j_gene: TRBJ2-7
v_gene: TRBV6-6
abundance: NA
CDR3aa: CASSPRDSGVWEQYF
CDR3nt: TGTGCCAGCAGTCCGCGGGATAGCGGGGTCTGGGAGCAGTACTTC

d_gene: NA
j_gene: TRBJ1-6
v_gene: TRBV21-1
abundance: once
CDR3aa: CASRDRDSPLHF
CDR3nt: TGTGCCAGCAGGGACAGGGATTCACCCCTCCACTTT

d_gene: NA
j_gene: TRBJ2-7
v_gene: TRBV5-1
abundance: NA
CDR3aa: CASSQNRQSPSYEQYF
CDR3nt: TGCGCCAGCAGCCAAAACAGGCAGAGCCCGAGCTACGAGCAGTACTTC

d_gene: TRBD2
j_gene: TRBJ2-2
v_gene: TRBV18
abundance: NA
CDR3aa: CASSPWVAGNTGELFF
CDR3nt: TGTGCCAGCTCACCGTGGGTAGCGGGAAACACCGGGGAGCTGTTTTTT

d_gene: TRBD1
j_gene: TRBJ1-2
v_gene: TRBV29-1
abundance: NA
CDR3aa: CSVDQGGGYTF
CDR3nt: TGCAGCGTTGACCAGGGGGGAGGCTACACCTTC

d_gene: TRBD1
j_gene: TRBJ1-1
v_gene: TRBV30
abundance: NA
CDR3aa: CAWSQKGQGKNTEAFF
CDR3nt: TGTGCCTGGAGCCAGAAAGGACAGGGCAAGAACACTGAAGCTTTCTTT

d_gene: TRBD1
j_gene: TRBJ2-3
v_gene: TRBV7-2
abundance: NA
CDR3aa: CASSLGQGPGTDTQYF
CDR3nt: TGTGCCAGCAGCTTGGGACAGGGGCCGGGCACAGATACGCAGTATTTT

d_gene: TRBD1
j_gene: TRBJ1-2
v_gene: TRBV10-3
abundance: NA
CDR3aa: CAINEDRANYGYTF
CDR3nt: TGTGCCATCAATGAGGACAGGGCGAACTATGGCTACACCTTC

d_gene: NA
j_gene: TRBJ2-1
v_gene: TRBV10-3
abundance: NA
CDR3aa: CAIGALYNEQFF
CDR3nt: TGTGCCATCGGCGCCCTATACAATGAGCAGTTCTTC

d_gene: NA
j_gene: TRBJ2-7
v_gene: TRBV6-1
abundance: once
CDR3aa: CASSLFEVSSYEQYF
CDR3nt: TGTGCCAGCAGTCTGTTTGAGGTGTCCTCCTACGAGCAGTACTTC

d_gene: TRBD1
j_gene: TRBJ1-1
v_gene: TRBV5-4
abundance: NA
CDR3aa: CATLGTGGTEAFF
CDR3nt: TGTGCCACCCTGGGGACAGGGGGCACTGAAGCTTTCTTT

d_gene: TRBD1
j_gene: TRBJ2-7
v_gene: TRBV27
abundance: NA
CDR3aa: CASSFFDRVSYEQYF
CDR3nt: TGTGCCAGCAGTTTTTTTGACAGGGTGTCCTACGAGCAGTACTTC

d_gene: NA
j_gene: TRBJ2-2
v_gene: TRBV10-3
abundance: NA
CDR3aa: CAITRTADTGELFF
CDR3nt: TGTGCCATCACCCGGACAGCCGACACCGGGGAGCTGTTTTTT

d_gene: TRBD2
j_gene: TRBJ2-7
v_gene: TRBV5-1
abundance: NA
CDR3aa: CASSATSGRSEQYF
CDR3nt: TGCGCCAGCAGCGCTACTAGCGGGAGGTCCGAGCAGTACTTC

d_gene: NA
j_gene: TRBJ2-7
v_gene: TRBV10-3
abundance: once
CDR3aa: CAIAASSYEQYF
CDR3nt: TGTGCCATCGCGGCTAGCTCCTACGAGCAGTACTTC

d_gene: TRBD1
j_gene: TRBJ1-1
v_gene: TRBV7-2
abundance: NA
CDR3aa: CASSSDRVRTEAFF
CDR3nt: TGTGCCAGCAGCTCTGACAGGGTACGGACTGAAGCTTTCTTT

d_gene: NA
j_gene: TRBJ1-2
v_gene: TRBV6-6
abundance: NA
CDR3aa: CASQTIPPGHGGYTF
CDR3nt: TGTGCCAGCCAAACGATTCCCCCAGGGCATGGAGGCTACACCTTC

d_gene: NA
j_gene: TRBJ2-7
v_gene: TRBV2
abundance: NA
CDR3aa: CASRWERLLSSYEQYF
CDR3nt: TGTGCCAGCAGGTGGGAACGGCTTCTAAGCTCCTACGAGCAGTACTTC

d_gene: TRBD2
j_gene: TRBJ2-1
v_gene: TRBV28
abundance: NA
CDR3aa: CASSLKAGASSYNEQFF
CDR3nt: TGTGCCAGCAGTCTTAAAGCGGGGGCTTCCTCCTACAATGAGCAGTTCTTC

d_gene: NA
j_gene: TRBJ2-7
v_gene: TRBV10-1
abundance: NA
CDR3aa: CASSEYPPRAFRSYEQYF
CDR3nt: TGCGCCAGCAGTGAGTACCCTCCCAGGGCCTTCCGAAGCTACGAGCAGTACTTC

d_gene: NA
j_gene: TRBJ1-5
v_gene: TRBV2
abundance: once
CDR3aa: CASSQNRVDSNQPQHF
CDR3nt: TGTGCCAGCAGCCAGAACAGGGTTGATAGCAATCAGCCCCAGCATTTT

d_gene: NA
j_gene: TRBJ1-5
v_gene: TRBV19
abundance: once
CDR3aa: CASSTPGNNQPQHF
CDR3nt: TGTGCCAGTAGTACACCCGGGAACAATCAGCCCCAGCATTTT